This TCR beta chain was captured in a study of CD8+CD57+ T cells in acquired aplastic anemia. The template used for profiling TCR beta VDJ and CDR3 was genomic DNA. One entry per CDR3 protein results from TCRdb running MiXCR on the reads. The table lists 450,000 to 550,000 distinct CDR3 sequences, around 33% of them singletons. The CDR3 has 16 amino acids. In germline, CDR1 is LGHNA, CDR2 YNFKEQ. Trimming pared 8 bases from V and 0 bases from J, leaving 18 bases between. Patients chosen for sequencing had shown CD8+CD57+ cell expansion by flow cytometry. The gene calls are TRBV4-2 and TRBJ2-3; a possible D gene is TRBD2 (5 bases). Sequences were obtained from sorted CD4+, CD8+, or CD8+CD57+ T cells (not recorded which) from PBMCs. The receptor was isolated from a human donor with aplastic anemia. CDR3 sequence: CASSPLPGKSTDTQYF. The DNA for the CDR3 is TGTGCCAGCTCACCACTACCGGGGAAGAGCACAGATACGCAGTATTTT.